This T cell receptor beta chain was obtained from a study of T cell responses to AZD1222 COVID-19 vaccine. Study-wide points: Recipients of AZD1222 seropositive at baseline numbered only 5 to 7.

Trimming at V came to 4 bases and at J to 7 bases, leaving 5 bases not matched to a gene. From germline, CDR1 is SGHRS and CDR2 YFSETQ. This CDR3 contains 13 residues. As for this clone: No antigen is known for it.

Sequenced by immunoSEQ multiplex PCR; TCRdb stores in-frame clones only, minus some. The sample consists of 160,000 or so clones, roughly nine tenths of them appearing once. The TCR sequence derives from an adult who received the AZD1222 COVID-19 vaccine. The chain carries TRBV5-1 and TRBJ2-7; 10 nucleotides line up with TRBD1. This sample comprised peripheral blood, obtained 28 days after the second AZD1222 dose. The DNA of the CDR3 is TGCGCCAGCAGCATTAGGACAGGGGGAGAGCAGTACTTC. It is translated as CASSIRTGGEQYF.